This T cell receptor (beta chain) was documented in a study of T cell responses to AZD1222 COVID-19 vaccine. Overall study findings and caveats: Following two doses of AZD1222, Spike-specific TCR breadth and depth rose. After the peak T cell response, and only then, were repertoires sampled. The sample set comprised mostly white British donors with more females, and clonal diversity was possibly underestimated.

Measured with immunoSEQ multiplex PCR; TCRdb has only the in-frame clones, and not every one. The sample yields approximately 94,000 clones, about 87% seen once. This clone was recorded once. What it binds is not known. Trimming left V 0 bases short and J 10 bases short, with 7 bases between. The CDR3 covers 13 residues. CDR1 is LGHNA and CDR2 is YSLEER in the germline V gene. Material: peripheral blood, obtained on day 0 of MenACWY control vaccination. This TCR came from an adult in good health. The rearrangement links TRBV4-3 to TRBJ1-6; no firm D call. The CDR3 loop reads CASSQERESPLHF. Written as DNA, the CDR3 is TGCGCCAGCAGCCAAGAGCGAGAATCACCCCTCCACTTT.